This T cell receptor (beta chain) emerged from a study of OX40 agonist ivuxolimab in advanced cancers. Study context: A partial response was reached by three patients: one with hepatocellular carcinoma and two with cutaneous melanoma.

Germline CDR1 SNHLY, CDR2 FYNNEI. The CDR3 sequence is 11 residues long. Deletions cut 4 bases from V and 7 bases from J, with 4 bases between. In its sample, this clone was seen a few times. Its target is not known. General study findings and limits: The average count of expanded clones was higher among CD8+ T cells than among CD4+. Within 6 weeks, CD4+ and CD8+ blood T cells expanded clonally at 0.1 to 3.0 mg/kg.

TCRdb keeps only in-frame clones here, not all; method: immunoSEQ multiplex PCR. The table has 67,000 or so clones, around four fifths seen once. The starting material was CD4+ or CD8+ T cells sorted from blood, obtained in a trial of the OX40 agonist ivuxolimab. The receptor was derived from an adult with an advanced solid tumor such as melanoma, head and neck, liver or kidney cancer. The chain combines TRBV2 with TRBJ1-4, with unresolved D. For the CDR3, the DNA is TGTGCCAGCAGTGGGGGTGAAAAACTGTTTTTT. Its translation: CASSGGEKLFF. Full variable domain (outside the CDR3, taken from reference TRBV2 and TRBJ1-4): EPEVTQTPSHQVTQMGQEVILRCVPISNHLYFYWYRQILGQKVEFLVSFYNNEISEKSEIFDDQFSVERPDGSNFTLKIRSTKLEDSAMYFCASSGGEKLFFGSGTQLSVL.